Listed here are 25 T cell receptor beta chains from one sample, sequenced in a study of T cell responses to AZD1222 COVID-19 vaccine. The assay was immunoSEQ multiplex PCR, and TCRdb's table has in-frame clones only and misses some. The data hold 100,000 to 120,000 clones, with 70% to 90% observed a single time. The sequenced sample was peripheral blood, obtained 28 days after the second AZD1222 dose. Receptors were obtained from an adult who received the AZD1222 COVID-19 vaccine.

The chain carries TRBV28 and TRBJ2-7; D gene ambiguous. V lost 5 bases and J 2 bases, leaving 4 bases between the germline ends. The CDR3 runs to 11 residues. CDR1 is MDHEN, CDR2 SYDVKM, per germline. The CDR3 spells CASSQPYEQYF. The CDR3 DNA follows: TGTGCCAGCAGTCAGCCCTACGAGCAGTACTTC.

CDR3 loop: CASSQGTWGYEQYF. The CDR3 nucleotides read TGTGCCAGCAGCCAAGGGACATGGGGCTACGAGCAGTACTTC. This chain uses TRBV3-1 (or the pseudogene TRBV3-2) with TRBJ2-7; the D gene is possibly TRBD1 (5 bases). Germline values: CDR1 LGHDT, CDR2 YNNKEL (reference sequence). V shed 1 base and J shed 3 bases, with 10 bases lying between them. The CDR3 is 14 residues long.

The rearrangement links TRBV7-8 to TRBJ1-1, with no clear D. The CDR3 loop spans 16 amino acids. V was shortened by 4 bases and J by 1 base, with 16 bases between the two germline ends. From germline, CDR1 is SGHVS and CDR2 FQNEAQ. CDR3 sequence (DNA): TGTGCCAGCAGCTGGGGAGGCGGGCTTGGGAACACTGAAGCTTTCTTT. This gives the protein CASSWGGGLGNTEAFF.

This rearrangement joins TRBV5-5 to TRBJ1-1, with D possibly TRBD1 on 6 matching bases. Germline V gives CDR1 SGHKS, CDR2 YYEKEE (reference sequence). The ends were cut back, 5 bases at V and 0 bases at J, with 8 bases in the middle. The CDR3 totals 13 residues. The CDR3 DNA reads TGTGCCAGCAGTTGGACAGTGAACACTGAAGCTTTCTTT. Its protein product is CASSWTVNTEAFF.

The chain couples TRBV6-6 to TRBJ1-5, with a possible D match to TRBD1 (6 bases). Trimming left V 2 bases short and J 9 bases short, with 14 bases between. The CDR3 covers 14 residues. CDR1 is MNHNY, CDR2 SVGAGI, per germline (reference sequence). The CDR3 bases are TGTGCCAGCAGTTACGGGGGGCAGTCCCGGCCCCAGCATTTT. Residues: CASSYGGQSRPQHF.

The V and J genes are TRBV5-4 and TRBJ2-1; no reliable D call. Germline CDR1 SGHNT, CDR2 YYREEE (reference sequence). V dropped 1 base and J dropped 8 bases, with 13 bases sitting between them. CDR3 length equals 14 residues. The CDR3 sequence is CASSLKDRADEQFF. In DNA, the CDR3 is TGTGCCAGCAGCTTGAAGGACCGGGCGGATGAGCAGTTCTTC. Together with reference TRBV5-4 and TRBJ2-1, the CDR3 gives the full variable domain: ETGVTQSPTHLIKTRGQQVTLRCSSQSGHNTVSWYQQALGQGPQFIFQYYREEENGRGNFPPRFSGLQFPNYSSELNVNALELDDSALYLCASSLKDRADEQFFGPGTRLTVL.

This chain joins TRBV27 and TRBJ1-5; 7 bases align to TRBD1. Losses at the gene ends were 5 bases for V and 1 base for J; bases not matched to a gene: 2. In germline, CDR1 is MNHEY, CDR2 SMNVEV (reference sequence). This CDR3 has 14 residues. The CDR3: CASSPGGSNQPQHF. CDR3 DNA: TGTGCCAGCAGTCCAGGGGGGAGCAATCAGCCCCAGCATTTT.

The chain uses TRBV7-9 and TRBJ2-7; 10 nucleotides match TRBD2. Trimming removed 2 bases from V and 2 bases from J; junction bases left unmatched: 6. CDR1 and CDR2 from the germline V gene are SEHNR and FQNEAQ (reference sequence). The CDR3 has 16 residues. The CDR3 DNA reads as TGTGCCAGCAGCTTAACTCCCAGCGGGAGGGCCTACGAGCAGTACTTC. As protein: CASSLTPSGRAYEQYF.

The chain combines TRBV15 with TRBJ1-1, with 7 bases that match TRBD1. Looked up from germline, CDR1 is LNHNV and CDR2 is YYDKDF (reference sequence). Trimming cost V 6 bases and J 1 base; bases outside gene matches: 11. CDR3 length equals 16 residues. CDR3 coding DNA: TGTGCCACCAGTGATAAGACAGGGCGGTGGAACACTGAAGCTTTCTTT. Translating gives CATSDKTGRWNTEAFF.

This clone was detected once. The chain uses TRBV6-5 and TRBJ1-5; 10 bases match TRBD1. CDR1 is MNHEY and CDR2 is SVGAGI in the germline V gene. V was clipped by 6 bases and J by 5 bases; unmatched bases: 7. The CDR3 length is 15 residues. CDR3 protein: CASRPGQGTYQPQHF. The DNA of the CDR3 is TGTGCCAGCAGACCGGGACAGGGGACATATCAGCCCCAGCATTTT.

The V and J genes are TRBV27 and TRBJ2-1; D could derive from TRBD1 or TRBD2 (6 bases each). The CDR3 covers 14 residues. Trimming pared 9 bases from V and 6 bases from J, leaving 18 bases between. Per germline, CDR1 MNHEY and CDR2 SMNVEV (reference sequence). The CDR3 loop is CASNPGARRNEQFF. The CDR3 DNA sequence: TGTGCCAGTAACCCGGGGGCGCGTCGCAATGAGCAGTTCTTC.

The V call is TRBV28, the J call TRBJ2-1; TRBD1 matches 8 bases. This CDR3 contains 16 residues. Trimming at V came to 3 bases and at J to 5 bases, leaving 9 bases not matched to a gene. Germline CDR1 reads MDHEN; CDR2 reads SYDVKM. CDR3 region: CASSFGAGGAHNEQFF. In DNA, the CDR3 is TGTGCCAGCAGTTTCGGCGCAGGGGGCGCACACAATGAGCAGTTCTTC. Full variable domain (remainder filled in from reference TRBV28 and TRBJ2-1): DVKVTQSSRYLVKRTGEKVFLECVQDMDHENMFWYRQDPGLGLRLIYFSYDVKMKEKGDIPEGYSVSREKKERFSLILESASTNQTSMYLCASSFGAGGAHNEQFFGPGTRLTVL.

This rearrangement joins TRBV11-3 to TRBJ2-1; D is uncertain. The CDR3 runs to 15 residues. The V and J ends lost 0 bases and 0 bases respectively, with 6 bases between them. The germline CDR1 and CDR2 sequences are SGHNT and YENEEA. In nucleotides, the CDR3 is TGTGCCAGCAGCTTAGACGGCGTCTCCTACAATGAGCAGTTCTTC. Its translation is CASSLDGVSYNEQFF. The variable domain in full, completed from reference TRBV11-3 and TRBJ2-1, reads EAGVVQSPRYKIIEKKQPVAFWCNPISGHNTLYWYLQNLGQGPELLIRYENEEAVDDSQLPKDRFSAERLKGVDSTLKIQPAELGDSAVYLCASSLDGVSYNEQFFGPGTRLTVL.

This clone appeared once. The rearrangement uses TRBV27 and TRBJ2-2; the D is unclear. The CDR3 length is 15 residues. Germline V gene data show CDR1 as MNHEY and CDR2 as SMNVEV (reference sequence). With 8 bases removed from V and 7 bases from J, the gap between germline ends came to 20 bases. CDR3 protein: CASSRRYGWDGELFF. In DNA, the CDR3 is TGTGCCAGCTCCAGGCGGTACGGTTGGGACGGGGAGCTGTTTTTT.

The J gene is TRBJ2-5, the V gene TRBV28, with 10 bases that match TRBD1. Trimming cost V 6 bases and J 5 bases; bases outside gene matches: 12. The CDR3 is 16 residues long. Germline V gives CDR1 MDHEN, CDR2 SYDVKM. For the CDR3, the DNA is TGTGCCAGCAGCCCACCGACAGGGGGCGGCACGGAGACCCAGTACTTC. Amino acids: CASSPPTGGGTETQYF.

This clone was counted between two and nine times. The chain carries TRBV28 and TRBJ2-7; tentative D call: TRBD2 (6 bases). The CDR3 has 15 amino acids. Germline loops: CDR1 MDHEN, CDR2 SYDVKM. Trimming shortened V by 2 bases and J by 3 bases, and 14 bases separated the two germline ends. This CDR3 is CASSLLSGDSYEQYF. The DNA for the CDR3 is TGTGCCAGCAGTTTACTCTCGGGGGATAGCTACGAGCAGTACTTC.

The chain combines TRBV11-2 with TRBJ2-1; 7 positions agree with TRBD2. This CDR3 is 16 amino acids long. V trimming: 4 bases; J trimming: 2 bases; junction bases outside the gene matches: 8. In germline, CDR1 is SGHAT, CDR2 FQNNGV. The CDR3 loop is CASSSSTGTTYNEQFF. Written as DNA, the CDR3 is TGTGCCAGCAGCTCAAGTACCGGGACTACCTACAATGAGCAGTTCTTC.

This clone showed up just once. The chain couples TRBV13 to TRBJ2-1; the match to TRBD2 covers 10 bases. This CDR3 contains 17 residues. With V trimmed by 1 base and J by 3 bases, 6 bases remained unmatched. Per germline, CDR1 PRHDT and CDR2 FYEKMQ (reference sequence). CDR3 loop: CASSLVSGRSNYNEQFF. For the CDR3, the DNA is TGTGCCAGCAGCTTAGTTAGCGGGAGGTCCAACTACAATGAGCAGTTCTTC.

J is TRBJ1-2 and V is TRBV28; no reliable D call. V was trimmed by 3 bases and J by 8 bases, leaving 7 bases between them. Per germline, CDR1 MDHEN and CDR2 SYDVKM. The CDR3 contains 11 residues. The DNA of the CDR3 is TGTGCCAGCAGTTTGGGAGAAGGCTACACCTTC. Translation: CASSLGEGYTF.

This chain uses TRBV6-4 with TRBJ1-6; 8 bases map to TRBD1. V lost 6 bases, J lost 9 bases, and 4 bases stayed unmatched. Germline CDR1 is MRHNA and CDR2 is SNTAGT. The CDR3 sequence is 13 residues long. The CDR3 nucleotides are TGTGCCAGCAGGGGACAGGAATCTTCACCCCTCCACTTT. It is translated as CASRGQESSPLHF.

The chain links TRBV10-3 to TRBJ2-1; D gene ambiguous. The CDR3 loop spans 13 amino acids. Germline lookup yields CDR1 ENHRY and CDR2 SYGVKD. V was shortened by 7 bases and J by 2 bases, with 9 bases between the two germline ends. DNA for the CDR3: TGTGCCATCACCTCGGACGCCTACAATGAGCAGTTCTTC. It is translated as CAITSDAYNEQFF.

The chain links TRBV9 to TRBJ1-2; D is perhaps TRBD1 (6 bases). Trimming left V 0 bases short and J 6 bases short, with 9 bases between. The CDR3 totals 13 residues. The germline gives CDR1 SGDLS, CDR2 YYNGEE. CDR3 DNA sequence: TGTGCCAGCAGCGTAGGGGGGCTTGATGGCTACACCTTC. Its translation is CASSVGGLDGYTF.

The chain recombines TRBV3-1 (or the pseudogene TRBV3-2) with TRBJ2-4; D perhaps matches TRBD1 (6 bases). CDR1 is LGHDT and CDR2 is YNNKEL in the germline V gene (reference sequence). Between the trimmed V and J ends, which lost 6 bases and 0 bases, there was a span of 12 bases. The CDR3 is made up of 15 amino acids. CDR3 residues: CASSNRDLAKNIQYF. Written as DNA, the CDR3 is TGTGCCAGCAGTAACAGGGATCTAGCCAAAAACATTCAGTACTTC.

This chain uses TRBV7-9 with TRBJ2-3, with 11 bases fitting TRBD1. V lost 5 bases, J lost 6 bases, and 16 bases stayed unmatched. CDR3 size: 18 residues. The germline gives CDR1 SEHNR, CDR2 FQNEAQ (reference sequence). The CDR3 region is CASSPMGTGTGGWDTQYF. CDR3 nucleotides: TGTGCCAGCAGCCCGATGGGGACCGGGACAGGGGGATGGGATACGCAGTATTTT.

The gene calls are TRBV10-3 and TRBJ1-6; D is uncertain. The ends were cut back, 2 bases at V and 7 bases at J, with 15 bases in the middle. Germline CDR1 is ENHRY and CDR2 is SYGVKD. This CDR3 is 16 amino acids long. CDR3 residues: CAISEVQQAKNSPLHF. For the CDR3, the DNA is TGTGCCATCAGTGAGGTTCAGCAGGCGAAGAATTCACCCCTCCACTTT.